The next 21 T cell receptor beta chains were all read from a single sample in a study of cytomegalovirus exposure and HLA in healthy donors. Assay used: immunoSEQ multiplex PCR; TCRdb lists only in-frame clones, some missing. Of some 140,000 clones listed, approximately 82% are singletons. Specimen: PBMCs. The source of these receptors is a man aged 30-40 years in good health and CMV-seropositive.

The chain joins TRBV7-6 to TRBJ1-2, with unresolved D. V lost 5 bases to trimming and J lost 2 bases, with 12 bases between them. CDR3 length equals 14 residues. CDR1 is SGHVS, CDR2 FNYEAQ, per germline. CDR3 DNA sequence: TGTGCCAGCAGCCCAGAGGTACTGAACTATGGCTACACCTTC. It yields the protein CASSPEVLNYGYTF. The entire variable domain, with the rest obtained from reference TRBV7-6 and TRBJ1-2, is as follows: GAGVSQSPRYKVTKRGQDVALRCDPISGHVSLYWYRQALGQGPEFLTYFNYEAQQDKSGLPNDRFSAERPEGSISTLTIQRTEQRDSAMYRCASSPEVLNYGYTFGSGTRLTVV.

Concerning this clone itself: A junction end diverges from the germline sequence, so it may reflect a read error. The chain combines TRBV27 with TRBJ2-7; TRBD1 aligns across 11 bases. This CDR3 has 13 residues. Germline CDR1 reads MNHEY; CDR2 reads SMNVEV (reference sequence). This CDR3 is CASSDRGTGGLFF. CDR3 DNA: TGTGCCAGTTCGGACCGGGGGACAGGGGGTCTATTCTTC.

The rearrangement joins TRBV7-9 to TRBJ1-5, with 7 bases aligning to TRBD1. V was pared by 6 bases and J by 4 bases, with 12 bases of the junction left unmatched. The germline gives CDR1 SEHNR, CDR2 FQNEAQ (reference sequence). This CDR3 spans 16 amino acids. This chain's CDR3 is CASSSWAGGANQPQHF. The CDR3 DNA sequence: TGTGCCAGCAGTTCCTGGGCAGGGGGAGCAAATCAGCCCCAGCATTTT.

V and J are TRBV5-1 and TRBJ2-5; 8 bases align to TRBD2. In germline, CDR1 is SGHRS, CDR2 YFSETQ. The CDR3 loop spans 15 amino acids. J was trimmed by 4 bases and V by 4 bases; bases with no gene match: 9. The CDR3 DNA reads TGCGCCAGCAGCCGGGCCGGGGGGGCCACAGAGACCCAGTACTTC. Amino acid sequence: CASSRAGGATETQYF.

V usage is TRBV12-2 and J usage is TRBJ2-3; the D segment call TRBD2 is taken from the table without a DNA check. TRBV12-2 is labeled a pseudogene. This CDR3 is built from 15 residues. The CDR3: CASRLERGHGDTQYF. DNA for the CDR3: TGTGCAAGTCGCTTAGAGCGGGGCCATGGGGATACGCAGTATTTT.

This sequence joins TRBV5-1 and TRBJ1-4; TRBD1 matches at 7 bases. With V trimmed by 2 bases and J by 5 bases, 3 bases remained unmatched. CDR3 size: 14 residues. CDR1 is SGHRS and CDR2 is YFSETQ in the germline V gene. The CDR3 bases are TGCGCCAGCAGCTTTGGGACAGTAAATGAAAAACTGTTTTTT. Protein sequence: CASSFGTVNEKLFF. Full variable domain (outside the CDR3, taken from reference TRBV5-1 and TRBJ1-4): KAGVTQTPRYLIKTRGQQVTLSCSPISGHRSVSWYQQTPGQGLQFLFEYFSETQRNKGNFPGRFSGRQFSNSRSEMNVSTLELGDSALYLCASSFGTVNEKLFFGSGTQLSVL.

CDR3 in amino acids: CASTEGSSGSSYNEQFF. In DNA form, the CDR3 reads TGTGCCAGTACCGAAGGATCTAGCGGGAGCTCCTACAATGAGCAGTTCTTC. J is TRBJ2-1 and V is TRBV19; 10 positions match TRBD2. Germline-derived CDR1 and CDR2 are LNHDA and SQIVND (reference sequence). The junction had 9 bases not matched to a gene; V was cut back by 7 bases and J by 0 bases. This CDR3 region has 17 residues.

The V gene is TRBV10-1, the J gene TRBJ2-7; 8 bases align to TRBD2. The V and J ends lost 6 bases and 6 bases, in that order; junction bases with no gene match: 7. CDR3 length: 13 amino acids. Per germline, CDR1 WNHNN and CDR2 SYGVQD (reference sequence). CDR3 region: CASRDSGGGEQYF. The CDR3 DNA reads as TGCGCCAGCAGGGACTCGGGAGGGGGCGAGCAGTACTTC.

This chain uses TRBV7-2 with TRBJ2-5, with a weak D call TRBD1 (5 bases). The germline gives CDR1 SGHTA, CDR2 FQGNSA. Trimming took off 2 bases at V and 0 bases at J, with 10 bases between the two ends. There are 15 residues in the CDR3. The CDR3: CASSLQGLYQETQYF. In DNA form, the CDR3 reads TGTGCCAGCAGCTTACAGGGATTGTACCAAGAGACCCAGTACTTC.

This rearrangement joins TRBV7-3 to TRBJ2-2, with 10 nucleotides matching TRBD1. The CDR3 runs 15 residues. The V and J ends lost 5 bases and 6 bases, in that order; junction bases with no gene match: 6. The germline gives CDR1 SGHTA, CDR2 FQGTGA. This chain's CDR3 is CASSEGQGVAGELFF. The DNA for the CDR3 is TGTGCCAGCAGCGAAGGACAGGGGGTGGCCGGGGAGCTGTTTTTT.

This chain joins TRBV19 and TRBJ2-5; TRBD1 agrees at 7 bases. V lost 5 bases and J lost 1; bases outside the gene matches: 10. CDR1 and CDR2 (germline): LNHDA, SQIVND (reference sequence). The CDR3 is 16 amino acids. CDR3 region: CASSGDTGQSQETQYF. DNA for the CDR3: TGTGCCAGTAGTGGGGACACGGGACAGTCCCAAGAGACCCAGTACTTC. Looking up the rest from reference TRBV19 and TRBJ2-5 gives the full variable domain: DGGITQSPKYLFRKEGQNVTLSCEQNLNHDAMYWYRQDPGQGLRLIYYSQIVNDFQKGDIAEGYSVSREKKESFPLTVTSAQKNPTAFYLCASSGDTGQSQETQYFGPGTRLLVL.

The chain carries TRBV27 and TRBJ2-1; 14 bases align to TRBD2. CDR1 and CDR2 from the germline V gene are MNHEY and SMNVEV (reference sequence). V lost 5 bases and J lost 3; bases outside the gene matches: 6. This CDR3 comprises 17 residues. The CDR3, as DNA: TGTGCCAGCAGTCACGGGACTAGCGGGAGCGACTACAATGAGCAGTTCTTC. Its protein is CASSHGTSGSDYNEQFF.

The chain employs TRBV7-6 and TRBJ2-7; D may be TRBD1 (5 bases). Trimming cost V 5 bases and J 0 bases, with 14 bases left between them. This CDR3 is built from 15 residues. Germline CDR1 reads SGHVS; CDR2 reads FNYEAQ. DNA of the CDR3: TGTGCCAGCAGCCCACCAGGGATATTCTCCTACGAGCAGTACTTC. Protein: CASSPPGIFSYEQYF.

This clone turned up a few times. The J gene is TRBJ2-7, the V gene TRBV7-9; TRBD2 agrees at 7 bases. The CDR3 has 17 amino acids. Germline V gene lookup returns CDR1 SEHNR and CDR2 FQNEAQ (reference sequence). V was clipped by 2 bases and J by 2 bases; unmatched bases: 12. The CDR3 here is CASSLTSWASGPYEQYF. CDR3 bases: TGTGCCAGCAGCTTAACCTCTTGGGCTAGCGGACCCTACGAGCAGTACTTC.

The J gene is TRBJ2-1, the V gene TRBV9, with a weak D call TRBD2 (5 bases). V was cut by 0 bases and J by 3 bases, with 10 bases left in between. The CDR3 sequence is 15 residues long. Looked up from germline, CDR1 is SGDLS and CDR2 is YYNGEE. The CDR3 sequence: CASSVEWEYYNEQFF. The CDR3 nucleotides are TGTGCCAGCAGCGTAGAGTGGGAGTACTACAATGAGCAGTTCTTC.

This clone was seen a single time. J is TRBJ2-7 and V is TRBV7-2, with TRBD1 identical over 7 bases. The CDR3 runs to 13 residues. V shed 1 base and J 7 bases; nucleotides not matched to a gene: 4. Germline lookup yields CDR1 SGHTA and CDR2 FQGNSA. CDR3 coding DNA: TGTGCCAGCAGCTTAGTCCCGGGACAGGAGCAGTACTTC. Translating gives CASSLVPGQEQYF. Together with reference TRBV7-2 and TRBJ2-7, the CDR3 gives the full variable domain: GAGVSQSPSNKVTEKGKDVELRCDPISGHTALYWYRQSLGQGLEFLIYFQGNSAPDKSGLPSDRFSAERTGGSVSTLTIQRTQQEDSAVYLCASSLVPGQEQYFGPGTRLTVT.

This clone was recorded once. This chain joins TRBV6-1 and TRBJ1-6; TRBD1 might be the D (5 bases). The CDR3 totals 15 residues. V lost 6 bases, J lost 4 bases, and 13 bases lay in between. CDR1 is MNHNS and CDR2 is SASEGT in the germline V gene. Here the CDR3 reads CASSLSGGYNSPLHF. CDR3 nucleotides: TGTGCCAGCAGCCTAAGCGGGGGGTATAATTCACCCCTCCACTTT.

This clone was seen a few times. This rearrangement joins TRBV29-1 to TRBJ2-7; TRBD2 matches at 9 bases. J was trimmed by 3 bases and V by 5 bases; bases with no gene match: 2. The CDR3 loop spans 12 amino acids. The germline V gene encodes CDR1 SQVTM and CDR2 ANQGSEA. The CDR3 region is CSVTTSGYEQYF. In DNA, the CDR3 is TGCAGCGTTACGACTAGCGGCTACGAGCAGTACTTC.

This clone occurred once. The chain has TRBV7-9 and TRBJ1-2, with 8 nucleotides matching TRBD1. Germline values: CDR1 SEHNR, CDR2 FQNEAQ (reference sequence). The CDR3 extends over 13 amino acids. J lost 4 bases, V lost 5 bases, and 3 bases had no gene match. CDR3 bases: TGTGCCAGCAGCCTCGGGACAGGCTATGGCTACACCTTC. Its translation: CASSLGTGYGYTF.

V usage is TRBV5-1 and J usage is TRBJ2-5; 15 nucleotides agree with TRBD2. Germline assignment: CDR1 SGHRS and CDR2 YFSETQ. CDR3 length: 17 residues. J lost 4 bases, V lost 4 bases, and 8 bases had no gene match. The chain's CDR3 is CASSRGLAGGIVETQYF. The CDR3 DNA reads as TGCGCCAGCAGCAGGGGACTAGCGGGAGGAATAGTAGAGACCCAGTACTTC.

The chain is built from TRBV5-1 and TRBJ2-2, with 7 bases that match TRBD1. The CDR3 sequence is 15 residues long. V lost 4 bases and J lost 2; bases outside the gene matches: 5. Germline V gene sequence: CDR1 SGHRS, CDR2 YFSETQ. The chain's CDR3 is CASSLTGINTGELFF. For the CDR3, the DNA is TGCGCCAGCAGCCTGACAGGGATAAACACCGGGGAGCTGTTTTTT.